This T cell receptor (beta chain) was captured by sequencing in a study of blood T cell repertoires in COVID-19 (dated by TCRdb to the early 2020s). Broadly, across the study: Samples covering the acute and convalescent phases of COVID-19 were provided by collaborators in the United States, Italy and Spain. The prospective study material was composed of cDNA or gDNA derived from T cells, B-cell-depleted T cells, or PBMCs. Subjects who had been exposed to COVID-19, were actively infected with it, or had recovered from it provided the deeply sampled blood TCRbeta repertoires that made up the dataset. The repertoires were released in a freely available public database intended as a resource for research on the immune response to SARS-CoV-2. Samples came from the ongoing ImmuneRACE study (first 160 participants) plus 1,254 subjects from 6 global collaborators. The sample metadata nearly always contained a de-identified subject ID, COVID-19 status, age in years and sex. Where HLA class I and class II types were available, the types were taken from metadata supplied by the sample provider, not from assay-based typing.

TCRbeta CDR3 regions were amplified from genomic DNA using the immunoSEQ Assay, a bias-controlled multiplex PCR. Turning to the authors' computational methods: Nucleated cell counts per sample were estimated from amplification of reference gene primers within the assay. Sequence reads were collapsed and filtered to measure the absolute abundance of every unique TCRbeta CDR3 rearrangement. For each sample, productive Simpson clonality was calculated as the square root of Simpson's diversity index over productive rearrangements. Imported from immuneACCESS, the table was reduced by TCRdb to in-frame sequences with V and J called. These copies leave out some clones; in studies compared against another copy, an unresolved V gene accounts for under half, and the cause of the remainder is not known. That table furnishes V, J and clone size, whereas the DNA furnished D and trimming. This sample has more than 250,000 clones in its table, and approximately 90% of those were observed once. The leading ten clones occupy roughly 5.9% of the sample.

Overall study results and their limits: How much clinical and demographic metadata was included differed by source and by participant, and the metadata was provided uncurated.

From its cysteine to its phenylalanine, the CDR3 spans 14 amino acids. Only the CDR3 DNA stays, 42 bases, in frame from base 1. Here V drops 5 bases and J drops 0 bases, and the junction holds 1 base not matched to any gene. In the germline V gene (reference sequence), CDR1 corresponds to LNHDA and CDR2 to SQIVND. At one collaborating source in Seattle, patients were enrolled during active infection and were followed longitudinally through the course of disease. Each collaborating institution followed its own protocols to collect whole blood in K2EDTA tubes. Collaborator samples were shipped for TCRbeta analysis as frozen whole blood, isolated PBMCs, or DNA extracted from either sample type. In regard to this clone: No antigen is known for it. No base-level quality is on record; no much larger clone is a single base apart.

Sequencing used peripheral blood. This clonotype was sampled from a woman between 45 and 60 years old with COVID-19, enrolled during active disease. The V gene is TRBV19 and the J gene is TRBJ2-3; a stretch of 8 junction bases matches TRBD1. The CDR3 is CASSWDRSTDTQYF. In nucleotide form, the sequence is TGTGCCAGTAGTTGGGACAGGAGCACAGATACGCAGTATTTT.